This T cell receptor beta chain was sequenced for a study of T cells in Graves' hyperthyroidism and ophthalmopathy (dated by TCRdb to the late 2010s). Regarding the complete study: Peripheral blood was sampled at the time of initial diagnosis, prior to any treatment. To identify TCR V-J signatures that set the groups apart, the researchers used a discovery cohort of about a hundred patients, made up of around 42 with Graves' ophthalmopathy and around 58 with stable Graves' hyperthyroidism. Prospective prediction of ophthalmopathy was tested in an independent validation cohort of 18 to 20 hyperthyroidism patients and roughly 16 patients who later progressed to ophthalmopathy. For training and testing, the 110 or so patients in the discovery cohort were randomly divided in a 7:3 ratio. Thyroid tissue and blood T-cell repertoires from six Graves' hyperthyroidism patients were also compared in the study. Following sampling, methimazole starting at 30 mg daily was given to hyperthyroidism patients, and high-dose intravenous methylprednisolone was given to ophthalmopathy patients. The paper describes TCR Vbeta CDR3 sequencing of around 130 peripheral blood samples, made up of around 41 ophthalmopathy patients, around 78 hyperthyroidism patients and roughly 17 progressor patients.

The TCR beta CDR3 regions were amplified from RNA transcripts. A first-round RT-PCR of the TCR CDR3 used the HTBI primer set with the Qiagen OneStep RT-PCR kit. Libraries were constructed in a second round of multiplex PCR, after which size selection and purification were performed. Libraries were sequenced paired-end with 100 bp reads on an Illumina HiSeq2000. Per the authors' processing: SOAPnuke was used to process the raw data, throwing out any read that contained adapters or uncalled bases, had a mean Phred below 15, or lacked an exact constant-primer or identifier match. COPE v1.2.5 was used to merge the high-quality paired reads, and each unique nucleotide sequence was defined as a clonotype. Clonotypes were aligned to IMGT TRBV, TRBD and TRBJ reference segments using MiTCR v1.1. The analysis included only V-J combinations with a frequency above 0.0001, which together covered around 99% of the repertoires. The TCS score was defined as the ratio of F50 (clonal expansion) to E x V (chaos), calculated using BLOSUM62-based TCRdist between CDR3 peptides within each V-J. Welch's t-statistics and random forest reduced around 520 V-J features to 10 to 15, which were used in a naive Bayes classifier (R e1071). The public sequencing data were trimmed at Q25 with fastp and processed into clonotypes with MiXCR by TCRdb, which kept only in-frame beta chains. Each CDR3 protein appears once, grouped with its most common genes and DNA. The V and J calls follow TCRdb's processing rather than the paper's. A total of about half a million distinct CDR3 sequences appear in this sample, about a fifth of them only once. The ten largest clones take up about 26% of the sample.

Remarks on this clonotype: Its binding antigen is unknown. Base qualities are missing; no much larger clone stands one base away.

General findings and caveats noted by the study authors: Sample size was not statistically predetermined, and investigators were not blinded to group allocation. Blood samples also contained most of the expanded thyroid clonotypes (frequency above 0.001), which suggests that blood repertoires may reflect thyroid immune responses. In validation, progression to ophthalmopathy was predicted by the model with 65% to 71% sensitivity and under 85% specificity, a median of 6.5 months before onset. A 13 V-J signature model separated ophthalmopathy from stable hyperthyroidism, with roughly 88% sensitivity and 81.08% specificity in cross-validation and 80%/75% in testing.

After removal of 8 bases from V and 2 bases from J, the junction retains 7 bases not matched to a gene. Measured from the cysteine to the phenylalanine, the CDR3 is 14 residues long. Here the CDR3 DNA is all that survives: 42 bases in frame from base 1. As encoded in the germline V gene, CDR1 is MDHEN while CDR2 is SYDVKM. A patient counted as having stable Graves' hyperthyroidism if no progression to ophthalmopathy occurred over 18 months of follow-up. Hyperthyroidism patients were aged 18 to 65 years and newly diagnosed, with disease duration of less than 2 months. Patients with uncontrolled infections, other autoimmune diseases, pregnancy or lactation were excluded. Diagnoses were based on clinical symptoms, serum thyroxine and TRAb, thyroid ultrasound and orbital computed tomography. Ficoll-Paque density gradient centrifugation was used to isolate PBMCs from around 9.1 ml of fresh peripheral blood. Total RNA was extracted with Trizol reagent, and quality was checked on an Agilent 2100 Bioanalyzer.

The sample was blood. This TCR was sampled from a man aged 18 to 29 with Graves' hyperthyroidism. The chain uses TRBV28 and TRBJ2-7, and 9 junctional nucleotides match TRBD1. The CDR3 reads CASANRGRPYEQYF. Read as DNA, the sequence is TGTGCCAGCGCCAACAGGGGGCGACCCTACGAGCAGTACTTC.